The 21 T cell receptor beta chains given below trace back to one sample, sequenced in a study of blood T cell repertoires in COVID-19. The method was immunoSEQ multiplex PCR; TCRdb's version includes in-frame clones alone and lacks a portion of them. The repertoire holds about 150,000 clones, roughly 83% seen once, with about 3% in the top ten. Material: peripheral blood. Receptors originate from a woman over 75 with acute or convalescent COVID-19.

The CDR3 nucleotides are TGTGCCAGCAGTGAAATGGCCTCGGGGAATCAGCCCCAGCATTTT. This gives the protein CASSEMASGNQPQHF. V gene TRBV2 combines with J gene TRBJ1-5; no clear D. The CDR3 covers 15 residues. Trimming left V 2 bases short and J 4 bases short, with 12 bases between. In germline, CDR1 is SNHLY, CDR2 FYNNEI.

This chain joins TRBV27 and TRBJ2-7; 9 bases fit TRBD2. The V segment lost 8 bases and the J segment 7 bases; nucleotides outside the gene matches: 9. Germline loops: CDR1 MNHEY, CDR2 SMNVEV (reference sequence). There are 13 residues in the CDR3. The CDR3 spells CASGLAGVGEQYF. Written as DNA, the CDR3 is TGTGCCAGCGGATTAGCGGGGGTAGGGGAGCAGTACTTC.

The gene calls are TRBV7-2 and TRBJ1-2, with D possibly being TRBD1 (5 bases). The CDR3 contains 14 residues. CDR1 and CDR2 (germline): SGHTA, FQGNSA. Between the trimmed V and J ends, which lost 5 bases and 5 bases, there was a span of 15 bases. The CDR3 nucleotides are TGTGCCAGCAGCCGCCCCCGGGGGAGGTATGGCTACACCTTC. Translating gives CASSRPRGRYGYTF.

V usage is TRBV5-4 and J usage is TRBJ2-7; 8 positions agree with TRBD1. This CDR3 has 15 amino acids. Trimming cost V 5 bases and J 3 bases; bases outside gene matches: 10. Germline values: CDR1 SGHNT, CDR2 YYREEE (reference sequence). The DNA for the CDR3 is TGTGCCAGCAGTCGCGACCGGACAGGGCGCTACGAGCAGTACTTC. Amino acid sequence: CASSRDRTGRYEQYF.

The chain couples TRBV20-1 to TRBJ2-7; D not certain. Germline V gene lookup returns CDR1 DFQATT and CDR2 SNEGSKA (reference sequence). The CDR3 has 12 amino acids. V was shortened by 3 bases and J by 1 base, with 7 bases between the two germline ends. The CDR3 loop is CSASTASYEQYF. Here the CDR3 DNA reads TGCAGTGCTAGTACAGCTTCCTACGAGCAGTACTTC.

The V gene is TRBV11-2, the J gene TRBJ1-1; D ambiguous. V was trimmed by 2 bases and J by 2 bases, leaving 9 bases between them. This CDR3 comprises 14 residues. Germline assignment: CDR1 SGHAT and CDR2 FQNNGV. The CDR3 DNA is TGTGCCAGCAGCTTAAACCGGGTTAACACTGAAGCTTTCTTT. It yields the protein CASSLNRVNTEAFF.

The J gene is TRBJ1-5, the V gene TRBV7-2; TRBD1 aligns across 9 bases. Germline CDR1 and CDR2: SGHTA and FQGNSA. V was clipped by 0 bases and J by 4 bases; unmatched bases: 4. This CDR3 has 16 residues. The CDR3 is CASSLAPTGGNQPQHF. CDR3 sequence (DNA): TGTGCCAGCAGCTTAGCGCCGACAGGGGGGAATCAGCCCCAGCATTTT. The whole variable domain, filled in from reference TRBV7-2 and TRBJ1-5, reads GAGVSQSPSNKVTEKGKDVELRCDPISGHTALYWYRQSLGQGLEFLIYFQGNSAPDKSGLPSDRFSAERTGGSVSTLTIQRTQQEDSAVYLCASSLAPTGGNQPQHFGDGTRLSIL.

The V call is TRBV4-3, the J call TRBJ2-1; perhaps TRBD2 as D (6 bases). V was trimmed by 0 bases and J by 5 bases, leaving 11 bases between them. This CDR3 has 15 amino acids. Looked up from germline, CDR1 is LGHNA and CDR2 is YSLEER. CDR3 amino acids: CASSQDQGGDNEQFF. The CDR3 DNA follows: TGCGCCAGCAGCCAAGATCAAGGAGGGGACAATGAGCAGTTCTTC.

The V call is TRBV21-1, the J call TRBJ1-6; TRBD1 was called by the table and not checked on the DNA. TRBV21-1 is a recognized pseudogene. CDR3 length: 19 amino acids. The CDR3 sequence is CASSNATGEVRGYNSPLHF. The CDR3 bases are TGTGCCAGCAGCAATGCGACAGGGGAAGTCCGAGGGTATAATTCACCCCTCCACTTT.

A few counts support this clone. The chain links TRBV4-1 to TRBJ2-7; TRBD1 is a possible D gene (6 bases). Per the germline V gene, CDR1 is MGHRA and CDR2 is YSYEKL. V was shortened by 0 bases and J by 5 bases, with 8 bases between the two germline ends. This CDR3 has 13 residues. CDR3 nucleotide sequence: TGCGCCAGCAGCCAAGACAGGGACAACGAGCAGTACTTC. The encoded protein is CASSQDRDNEQYF.

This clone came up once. The CDR3 loop reads CTSSHGLTGRFNQPQHF. DNA of the CDR3: TGCACCAGCAGCCACGGCTTGACAGGGAGGTTCAATCAGCCCCAGCATTTT. This chain uses TRBV1 with TRBJ1-5; the table's D call TRBD1 went unverified against the DNA. TRBV1 is shown as a pseudogene. The CDR3 is 17 amino acids.

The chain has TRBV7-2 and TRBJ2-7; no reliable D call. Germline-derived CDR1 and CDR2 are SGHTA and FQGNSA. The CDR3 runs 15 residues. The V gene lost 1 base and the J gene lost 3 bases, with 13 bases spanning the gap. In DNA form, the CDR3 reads TGTGCCAGCAGCTTAGACGGAAGTAGCAACTACGAGCAGTACTTC. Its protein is CASSLDGSSNYEQYF.

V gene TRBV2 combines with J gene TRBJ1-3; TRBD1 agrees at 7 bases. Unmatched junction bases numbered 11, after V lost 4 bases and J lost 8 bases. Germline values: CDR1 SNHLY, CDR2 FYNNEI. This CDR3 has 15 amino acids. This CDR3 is CASSGAAQGVDTIYF. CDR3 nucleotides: TGTGCCAGCAGTGGAGCGGCGCAGGGGGTAGACACCATATATTTT.

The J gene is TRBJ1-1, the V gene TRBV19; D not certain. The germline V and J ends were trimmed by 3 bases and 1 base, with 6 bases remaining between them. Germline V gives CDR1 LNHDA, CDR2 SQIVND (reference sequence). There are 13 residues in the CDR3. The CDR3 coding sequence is TGTGCCAGTAGTATCACTAAGAACACTGAAGCTTTCTTT. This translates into CASSITKNTEAFF.

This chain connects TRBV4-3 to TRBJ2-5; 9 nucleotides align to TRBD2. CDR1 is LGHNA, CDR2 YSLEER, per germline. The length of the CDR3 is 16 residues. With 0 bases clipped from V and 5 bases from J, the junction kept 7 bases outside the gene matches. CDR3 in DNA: TGCGCCAGCAGCCAAGATCGGCTAGCGGGGCCTGAGACCCAGTACTTC. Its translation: CASSQDRLAGPETQYF.

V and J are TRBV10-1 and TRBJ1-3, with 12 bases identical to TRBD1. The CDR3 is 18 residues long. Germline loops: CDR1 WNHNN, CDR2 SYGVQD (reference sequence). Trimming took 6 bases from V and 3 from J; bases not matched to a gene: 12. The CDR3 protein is CASSNLRGQGARGNTIYF. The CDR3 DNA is TGCGCCAGCAGCAACCTCAGGGGACAGGGGGCGCGTGGAAACACCATATATTTT.

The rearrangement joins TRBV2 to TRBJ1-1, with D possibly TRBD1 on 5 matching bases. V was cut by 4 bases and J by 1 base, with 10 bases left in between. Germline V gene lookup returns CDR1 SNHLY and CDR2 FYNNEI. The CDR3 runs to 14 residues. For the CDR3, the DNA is TGTGCCAGCAGTGTTCAGGGTTCGAACACTGAAGCTTTCTTT. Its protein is CASSVQGSNTEAFF.

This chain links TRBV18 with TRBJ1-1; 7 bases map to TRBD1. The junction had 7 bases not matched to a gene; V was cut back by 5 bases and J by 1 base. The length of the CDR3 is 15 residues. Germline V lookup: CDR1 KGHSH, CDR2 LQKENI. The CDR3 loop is CASSILQGGNTEAFF. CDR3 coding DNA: TGTGCCAGCTCAATTCTGCAGGGGGGGAACACTGAAGCTTTCTTT.

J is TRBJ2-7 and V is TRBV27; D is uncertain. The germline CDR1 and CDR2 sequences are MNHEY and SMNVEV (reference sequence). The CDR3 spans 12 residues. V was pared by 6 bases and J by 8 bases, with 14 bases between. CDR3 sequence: CASRGPWVKQYF. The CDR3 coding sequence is TGTGCCAGCAGGGGCCCTTGGGTAAAGCAGTACTTC.

This CDR3 reads CASSFDRGREKLFF. The CDR3 DNA is TGCGCCAGCAGCTTTGACAGGGGGCGCGAAAAACTGTTTTTT. The J gene is TRBJ1-4, the V gene TRBV5-1, with 10 bases aligning to TRBD1. There are 14 residues in the CDR3. CDR1 is SGHRS and CDR2 is YFSETQ in the germline V gene. Trimming took 2 bases from V and 8 from J; bases not matched to a gene: 3.

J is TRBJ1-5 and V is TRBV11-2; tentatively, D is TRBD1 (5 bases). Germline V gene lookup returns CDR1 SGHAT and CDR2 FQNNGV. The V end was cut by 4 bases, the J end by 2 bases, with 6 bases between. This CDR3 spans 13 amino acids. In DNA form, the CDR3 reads TGTGCCAGCAGCTGGGGGGGCAATCAGCCCCAGCATTTT. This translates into CASSWGGNQPQHF. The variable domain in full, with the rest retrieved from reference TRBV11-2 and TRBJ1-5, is EAGVAQSPRYKIIEKRQSVAFWCNPISGHATLYWYQQILGQGPKLLIQFQNNGVVDDSQLPKDRFSAERLKGVDSTLKIQPAKLEDSAVYLCASSWGGNQPQHFGDGTRLSIL.